This T cell receptor (beta chain) was found in a study of T cell repertoires in cytomegalovirus infection (dated by TCRdb to the late 2010s). With regard to the full study: The peptide stimulations were aimed at well-studied HLA-B-restricted epitopes as well as recently identified HLA-C-restricted CMV epitopes, whose presentation resists viral immunomodulation. Donor HLA type was relevant to the analysis, as public TCR beta signatures indicated carriage of CMV infection together with the matching HLA type. On the study overall, not on this receptor specifically: Carriers of CMV infection plus the relevant HLA type were discriminated by the cumulative frequency of public TCR beta family members in the study cohort and in an independent roughly 400-donor cohort. The ex vivo response was dominated by HLA-C-restricted CMV-specific TCR beta clonotypes, which also provided the single most frequent clonotype in two of eight donors.

The treatment or condition label corresponds to: in vitro stimulation with specific CMV peptide epitopes to enrich CMV-specific T cells. TCRdb names Illumina HiSeq 1500 as the instrument used. TCRdb trimmed the raw reads at Q25, called clones with MiXCR and kept productive beta chains. Merged by CDR3 protein, the rows form single entries marked with the most common genes and DNA. For this sample the table gives 140,000 to 150,000 distinct CDR3 sequences, of which 30% to 40% were detected only once. Clones ranked in the top ten supply about 50% of the sample. CDR1 SEHNR and CDR2 FQNEAQ are derived from the germline V gene (reference sequence). The cysteine opens and the phenylalanine closes a CDR3 of 14 amino acids. Only the CDR3 region is kept as DNA, spanning 42 bases read in frame from base 1. The V end loses 5 bases and the J end loses 2 bases, and a stretch of 12 bases separates them. Notes on this clonotype: Its binding antigen is unknown. The record has no base qualities; no much larger clone is one base away.

The specimen comprised CD8+ T cells from cultured PBMCs, sampled from culture after CMV antigen stimulation. This TCR derives from a human donor in good health (CMV status not recorded). Some clones in this sample may be carry-over from other donors' samples. The chain uses TRBV7-9 and TRBJ2-5, with no D gene named confidently. CDR3 protein: CASSPFYGQETQYF. The DNA sequence is TGTGCCAGCAGCCCTTTTTATGGGCAAGAGACCCAGTACTTC.